The text below deals with one T cell receptor beta chain. Its target is unknown. Each TCR beta cDNA library carried unique molecular identifiers. Out of about 0.95 to 10 million T cells, a few hundred thousand cDNA molecules were generated. TCRdb used MiXCR to reprocess the PCR reads, holding one entry per CDR3 protein. This sample yields about 620,000 distinct CDR3 sequences, of which 44% are seen a single time; around 1.7% belongs to the top ten. Trimming took off 5 bases at V and 0 bases at J, with 13 bases between the two ends. The CDR3 spans 15 residues. The sample originates from a study of post-analysis software for immune sequencing data. Study-wide results and limits: There were about 5 TRBV segments more frequent in patients than controls, and TRBV5-6, TRBV5-1 and TRBV20-1 were among them. Significantly decreased normalized Chao1 diversity was recorded for multiple sclerosis patients relative to controls. Those samples that were prepared in the same batch co-clustered strongly by F measure.

Sample: blood. The chain uses TRBV12-3 or TRBV12-4 and TRBJ1-2; D unresolved. The receptor comes from a girl aged 5 to 17 with multiple sclerosis. CDR3 DNA: TGTGCCAGCAGTCTCTTCCTGGAGCCTAACTATGGCTACACCTTC. Its protein is CASSLFLEPNYGYTF.